These 24 T cell receptor beta chains were sequenced from one sample in a study of shared T cell receptors in the human thymus. Using immunoSEQ multiplex PCR, the repertoire was profiled, and TCRdb retains in-frame clones only, with some absent. The sample includes 640,000 or so clones, over 75% seen only once; the top ten take 0.0094%. The same data also contributed to another study, on human thymus T cells.

The material sequenced was thymocytes. The receptors were gathered from a boy less than two years old with a congenital heart defect.

This clone has only one observation. The J gene is TRBJ1-3, the V gene TRBV6-1; D may be TRBD1 (5 bases). Trimming took off 4 bases at V and 4 bases at J, with 11 bases between the two ends. From germline, CDR1 is MNHNS and CDR2 SASEGT. CDR3 length: 14 amino acids. The CDR3 nucleotides are TGTGCCAGCAGTGTAAGGGGTACGGGAAACACCATATATTTT. Amino acids: CASSVRGTGNTIYF.

This chain links TRBV25-1 with TRBJ1-2; a possible D gene is TRBD1 (6 bases). The CDR3 covers 12 residues. Germline CDR1 and CDR2: MGHDK and SYGVNS. V was pared by 6 bases and J by 8 bases, with 13 bases between. CDR3 sequence reads: CASRTITGGYTF. The CDR3 bases are TGTGCCAGCAGGACGATTACAGGGGGCTACACCTTC.

Here the CDR3 reads CASRKDRVYNSPLHF. The CDR3 region has the DNA TGTGCCAGCAGGAAGGACAGGGTCTATAATTCACCCCTCCACTTT. This chain uses TRBV6-1 with TRBJ1-6; 8 bases map to TRBD1. CDR1 and CDR2 (germline): MNHNS, SASEGT. The CDR3 totals 15 residues. With 6 bases clipped from V and 3 bases from J, the junction kept 4 bases outside the gene matches.

This clone has just one count. The chain has TRBV7-9 and TRBJ1-3, with 7 bases aligning to TRBD1. The junction had 11 bases not matched to a gene; V was cut back by 3 bases and J by 3 bases. Germline CDR1 is SEHNR and CDR2 is FQNEAQ (reference sequence). The CDR3 runs 17 residues. This chain's CDR3 is CASSFPIDRVGGNTIYF. As DNA, the CDR3 is TGTGCCAGCAGCTTTCCTATCGACAGGGTCGGTGGAAACACCATATATTTT.

The chain combines TRBV27 with TRBJ1-2; TRBD1 might be the D (6 bases). CDR3 size: 14 residues. Trimming took 2 bases from V and 7 from J, leaving 14 bases between them. Germline lookup yields CDR1 MNHEY and CDR2 SMNVEV (reference sequence). The CDR3 nucleotides read TGTGCCAGCAGTTTAAAGGAGGGGGGGAGTGGCTACACCTTC. Its protein product is CASSLKEGGSGYTF.

V usage is TRBV18 and J usage is TRBJ2-3; the match to TRBD2 covers 7 bases. Germline trimming cut 0 bases from V and 0 bases from J; bases unmatched to any gene: 0. Per the germline V gene, CDR1 is KGHSH and CDR2 is LQKENI. The CDR3 contains 15 residues. CDR3 residues: CASSPPGGSTDTQYF. The DNA of the CDR3 is TGTGCCAGCTCACCACCGGGGGGGAGCACAGATACGCAGTATTTT.

The chain couples TRBV7-2 to TRBJ1-3; TRBD1 agrees at 8 bases. Germline CDR1 is SGHTA and CDR2 is FQGNSA. With V trimmed by 5 bases and J by 4 bases, 7 bases remained unmatched. This CDR3 has 15 amino acids. This CDR3 reads CASSRPGQEGNTIYF. In nucleotides, the CDR3 is TGTGCCAGCAGCCGCCCGGGACAGGAGGGAAACACCATATATTTT.

The chain has TRBV30 and TRBJ1-5, with 10 bases lining up with TRBD1. V shed 2 bases and J 6 bases; nucleotides not matched to a gene: 7. Per germline, CDR1 GTSNPN and CDR2 SVGIG (reference sequence). The CDR3 runs 15 residues. The CDR3 here is CAWSPGQGLFQPQHF. The CDR3, as DNA: TGTGCCTGGAGTCCGGGACAGGGGCTTTTTCAGCCCCAGCATTTT.

A word on this clone: In the same sample, other DNA sequences code for this CDR3. For the CDR3, the DNA is TGCAGTGCCCAGGGGACAGCCTCTAACTATGGCTACACCTTC. This codes for CSAQGTASNYGYTF. The chain carries TRBV29-1 and TRBJ1-2; 7 nucleotides line up with TRBD1. Germline V CDR1 and CDR2: SQVTM, ANQGSEA. The length of the CDR3 is 14 residues.

The CDR3 sequence is CASSLGSVSGRVGAYNEQFF. Here the CDR3 DNA reads TGTGCCAGCAGCTTAGGAAGTGTAAGCGGGAGGGTGGGAGCCTACAATGAGCAGTTCTTC. The V call is TRBV11-3, the J call TRBJ2-1; TRBD2 agrees at 10 bases. Germline CDR1 is SGHNT and CDR2 is YENEEA. CDR3 size: 20 residues. V dropped 1 base and J dropped 2; count of bases not matched to a gene: 14.

Only a few counts were recorded for this clone. V and J are TRBV5-6 and TRBJ2-7, with TRBD1 as a possible D gene (5 bases). Trimming cost V 1 base and J 3 bases, with 26 bases left between them. The CDR3 is made up of 19 amino acids. CDR1 is SGHDT, CDR2 YYEEEE, per germline. The DNA of the CDR3 is TGTGCCAGCAGCTTGTGGGGCCACCCAGACTCTGACAACCTCTACGAGCAGTACTTC. Its protein product is CASSLWGHPDSDNLYEQYF. The full variable domain, rest sourced from reference TRBV5-6 and TRBJ2-7, is DAGVTQSPTHLIKTRGQQVTLRCSPKSGHDTVSWYQQALGQGPQFIFQYYEEEERQRGNFPDRFSGHQFPNYSSELNVNALLLGDSALYLCASSLWGHPDSDNLYEQYFGPGTRLTVT.

This sequence joins TRBV4-3 and TRBJ2-5, with 7 bases matching TRBD2. The trim removed 1 base at V and 3 bases at J, leaving 5 bases unmatched. Germline values: CDR1 LGHNA, CDR2 YSLEER. CDR3 length: 15 residues. The CDR3 region is CASSQGWTSEETQYF. CDR3 in DNA: TGCGCCAGCAGCCAAGGGTGGACTAGTGAAGAGACCCAGTACTTC.

J is TRBJ1-2 and V is TRBV5-8; TRBD1 matches 9 bases. The CDR3 is 16 amino acids. V was pared by 0 bases and J by 5 bases, with 8 bases of the junction left unmatched. Germline V gene sequence: CDR1 SGHTS, CDR2 YDEGEE. This CDR3 reads CASSLGSPGTGYGYTF. The DNA for the CDR3 is TGTGCCAGCAGCTTGGGGTCTCCCGGGACAGGGTATGGCTACACCTTC.

The genes are TRBV6-1 and TRBJ2-6, with a tentative D call TRBD1 (6 bases). The CDR3 loop spans 14 amino acids. Trimming removed 6 bases from V and 1 base from J, with 7 bases in between. Germline V gene sequence: CDR1 MNHNS, CDR2 SASEGT. The CDR3 DNA reads TGTGCCAGCAGCAGGGGATCTGGGGCCAACGTCCTGACTTTC. This codes for CASSRGSGANVLTF.

The chain employs TRBV6-4 and TRBJ1-2; D is uncertain. Germline CDR1 and CDR2: MRHNA and SNTAGT. Trimming cost V 4 bases and J 6 bases, with 6 bases left between them. The CDR3 runs 11 residues. Here the CDR3 reads CASSGQDGYTF. The CDR3 nucleotides are TGTGCCAGCAGTGGGCAGGATGGCTACACCTTC.

This chain links TRBV27 with TRBJ1-5; 7 bases are a match to TRBD1. The CDR3 contains 18 residues. CDR1 and CDR2 (germline): MNHEY, SMNVEV (reference sequence). The V gene end was trimmed by 0 bases and the J gene end by 0 bases; junction bases not matched to a gene: 8. The CDR3 sequence is CASSLSGGPFNSNQPQHF. CDR3 sequence (DNA): TGTGCCAGCAGTTTATCAGGGGGCCCGTTCAATAGCAATCAGCCCCAGCATTTT.

In nucleotides, the CDR3 is TGTGCCAGTAGTACCCCAGGGCCGGGACAGCACTACAATGAGCAGTTCTTC. It translates to CASSTPGPGQHYNEQFF. The chain employs TRBV19 and TRBJ2-1; 7 bases align to TRBD1. V shed 4 bases, J shed 3 bases, and the junction held 12 bases outside the gene matches. Germline CDR1 and CDR2: LNHDA and SQIVND (reference sequence). The CDR3 consists of 17 residues.

This chain uses TRBV21-1 with TRBJ2-2; TRBD2, the D gene given by the table, was not confirmed from the DNA. TRBV21-1 is noted as a pseudogene. This CDR3 has 16 residues. The CDR3 region has the DNA TGTGCCAGTTTTAGCGGGGGCCGAGCCGACACCGGGGAGCTGTTTTTT. This gives the protein CASFSGGRADTGELFF.

This chain links TRBV4-3 with TRBJ1-3; D not certain. Trimming pared 3 bases from V and 0 bases from J, leaving 6 bases between. Germline CDR1 is LGHNA and CDR2 is YSLEER. CDR3 length equals 14 residues. The CDR3 DNA reads as TGCGCCAGCAGCCACGGACTCTCTGGAAACACCATATATTTT. Protein product: CASSHGLSGNTIYF.

This clone has more than one count but fewer than ten. The chain joins TRBV5-6 to TRBJ2-5; maybe TRBD2 (6 bases). The end of the DNA is better explained by TRBJ2-7, so the J call may be wrong. The CDR3 consists of 17 residues. CDR1 is SGHDT, CDR2 YYEEEE, per germline. CDR3 sequence reads: CASSLGGEVRESYEQYF. The CDR3 nucleotides read TGTGCCAGCAGCTTAGGAGGGGAGGTACGAGAGTCCTACGAGCAGTACTTC.

The V call is TRBV2, the J call TRBJ1-2; 9 bases align to TRBD1. This CDR3 region has 14 residues. Trimming cost V 6 bases and J 4 bases; bases outside gene matches: 6. The germline gives CDR1 SNHLY, CDR2 FYNNEI. This chain's CDR3 is CASRPGTGSYGYTF. The DNA for the CDR3 is TGTGCCAGCAGACCCGGGACAGGGTCCTATGGCTACACCTTC.

The chain employs TRBV19 and TRBJ2-4; D is possibly TRBD1 (6 bases). This CDR3 has 16 residues. The V and J ends lost 6 bases and 0 bases respectively, with 15 bases between them. The germline gives CDR1 LNHDA, CDR2 SQIVND (reference sequence). CDR3 sequence (DNA): TGTGCCAGTAGACCGGACAGTCACTTAGCCAAAAACATTCAGTACTTC. As protein: CASRPDSHLAKNIQYF. Full variable domain (remainder filled in from reference TRBV19 and TRBJ2-4): DGGITQSPKYLFRKEGQNVTLSCEQNLNHDAMYWYRQDPGQGLRLIYYSQIVNDFQKGDIAEGYSVSREKKESFPLTVTSAQKNPTAFYLCASRPDSHLAKNIQYFGAGTRLSVL.

In its sample, this clone was seen once. V and J are TRBV6-1 and TRBJ2-7; D unclear. Trimming removed 6 bases from V and 3 bases from J, with 6 bases in between. The CDR3 runs to 11 residues. The germline gives CDR1 MNHNS, CDR2 SASEGT. The CDR3: CASSSYYEQYF. CDR3 sequence (DNA): TGTGCCAGCAGCTCTTACTACGAGCAGTACTTC.

The table lists this clone with a few counts. The J gene is TRBJ2-7, the V gene TRBV28; no clear D gene. The V gene lost 4 bases and the J gene lost 4 bases, with 11 bases spanning the gap. This CDR3 has 13 residues. CDR1 and CDR2 from the germline V gene are MDHEN and SYDVKM. DNA for the CDR3: TGTGCCAGCAGTTCCGCCCTCCTATACGAGCAGTACTTC. Protein product: CASSSALLYEQYF.